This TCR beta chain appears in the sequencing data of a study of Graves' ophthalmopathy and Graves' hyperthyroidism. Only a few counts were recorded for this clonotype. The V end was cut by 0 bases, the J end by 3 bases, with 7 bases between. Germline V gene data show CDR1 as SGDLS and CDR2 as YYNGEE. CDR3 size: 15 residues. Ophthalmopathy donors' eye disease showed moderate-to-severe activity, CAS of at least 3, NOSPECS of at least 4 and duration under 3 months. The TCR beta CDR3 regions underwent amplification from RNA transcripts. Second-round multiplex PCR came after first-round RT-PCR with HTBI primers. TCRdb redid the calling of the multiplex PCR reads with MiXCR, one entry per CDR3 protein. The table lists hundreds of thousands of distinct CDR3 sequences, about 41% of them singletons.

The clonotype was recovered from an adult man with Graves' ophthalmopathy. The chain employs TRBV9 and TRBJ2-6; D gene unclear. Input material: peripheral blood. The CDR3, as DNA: TGTGCCAGCAGCGTAGAGATTTTTGGGGCCAACGTCCTGACTTTC. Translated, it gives CASSVEIFGANVLTF.